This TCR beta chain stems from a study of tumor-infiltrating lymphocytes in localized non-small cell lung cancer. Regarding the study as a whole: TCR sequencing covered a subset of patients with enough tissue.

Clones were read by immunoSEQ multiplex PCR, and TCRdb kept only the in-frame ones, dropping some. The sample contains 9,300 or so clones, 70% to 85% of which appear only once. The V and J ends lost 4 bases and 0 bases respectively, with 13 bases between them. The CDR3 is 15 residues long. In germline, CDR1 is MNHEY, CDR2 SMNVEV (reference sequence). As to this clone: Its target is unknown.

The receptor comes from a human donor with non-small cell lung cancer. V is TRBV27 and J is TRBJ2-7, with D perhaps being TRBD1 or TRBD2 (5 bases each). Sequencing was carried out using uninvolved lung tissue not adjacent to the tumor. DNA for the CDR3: TGTGCCAGCAGTTGGGGGACGGAGAGCTCCTACGAGCAGTACTTC. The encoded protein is CASSWGTESSYEQYF.